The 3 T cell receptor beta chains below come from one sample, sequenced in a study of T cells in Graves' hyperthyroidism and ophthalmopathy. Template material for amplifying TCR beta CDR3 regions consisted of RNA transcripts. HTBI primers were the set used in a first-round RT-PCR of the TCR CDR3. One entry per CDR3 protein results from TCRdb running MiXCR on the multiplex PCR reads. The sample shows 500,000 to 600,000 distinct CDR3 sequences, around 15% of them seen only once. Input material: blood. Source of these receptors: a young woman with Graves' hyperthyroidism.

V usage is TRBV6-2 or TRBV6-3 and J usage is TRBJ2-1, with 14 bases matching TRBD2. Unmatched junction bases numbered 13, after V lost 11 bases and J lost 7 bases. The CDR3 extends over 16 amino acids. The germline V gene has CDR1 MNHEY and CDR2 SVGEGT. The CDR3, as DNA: TGTGCCGGAAGACTAGCGGGAGGGCCAGGTATGAATGAGCAGTTCTTC. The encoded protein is CAGRLAGGPGMNEQFF.

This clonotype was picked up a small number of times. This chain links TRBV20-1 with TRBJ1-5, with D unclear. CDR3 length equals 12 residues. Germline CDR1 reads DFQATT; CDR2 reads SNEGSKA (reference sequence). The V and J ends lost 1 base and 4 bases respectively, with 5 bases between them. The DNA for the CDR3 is TGCAGTGCTAGAGCCCCGAATCAGCCCCAGCATTTT. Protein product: CSARAPNQPQHF.

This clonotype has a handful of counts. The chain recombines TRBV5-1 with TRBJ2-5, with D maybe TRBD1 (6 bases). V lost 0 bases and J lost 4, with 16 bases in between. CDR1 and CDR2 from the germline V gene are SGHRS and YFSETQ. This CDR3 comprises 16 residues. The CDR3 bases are TGCGCCAGCAGCTTGGTCCACAGGGATTGGTCAGAGACCCAGTACTTC. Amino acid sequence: CASSLVHRDWSETQYF. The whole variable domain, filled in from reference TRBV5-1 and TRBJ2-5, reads KAGVTQTPRYLIKTRGQQVTLSCSPISGHRSVSWYQQTPGQGLQFLFEYFSETQRNKGNFPGRFSGRQFSNSRSEMNVSTLELGDSALYLCASSLVHRDWSETQYFGPGTRLLVL.